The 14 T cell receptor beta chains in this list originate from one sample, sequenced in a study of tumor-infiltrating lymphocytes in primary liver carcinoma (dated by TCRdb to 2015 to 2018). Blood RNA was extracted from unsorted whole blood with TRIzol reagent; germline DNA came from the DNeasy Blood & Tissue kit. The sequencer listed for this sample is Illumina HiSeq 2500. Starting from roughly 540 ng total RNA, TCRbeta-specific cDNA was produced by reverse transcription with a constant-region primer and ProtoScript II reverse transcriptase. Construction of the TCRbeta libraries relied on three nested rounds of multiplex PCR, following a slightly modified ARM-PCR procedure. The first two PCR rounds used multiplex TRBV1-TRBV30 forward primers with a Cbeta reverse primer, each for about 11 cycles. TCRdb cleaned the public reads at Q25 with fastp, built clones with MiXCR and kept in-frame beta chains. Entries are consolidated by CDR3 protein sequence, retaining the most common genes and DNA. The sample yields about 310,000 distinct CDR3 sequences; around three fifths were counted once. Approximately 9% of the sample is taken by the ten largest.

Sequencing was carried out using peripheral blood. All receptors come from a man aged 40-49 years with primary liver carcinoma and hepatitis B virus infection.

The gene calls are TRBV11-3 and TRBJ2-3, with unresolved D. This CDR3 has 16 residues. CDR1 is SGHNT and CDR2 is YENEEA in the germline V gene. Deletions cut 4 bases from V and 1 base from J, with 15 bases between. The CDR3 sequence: CASSSAGQWGTDTQYF. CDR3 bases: TGTGCCAGCAGCTCAGCAGGCCAGTGGGGCACAGATACGCAGTATTTT.

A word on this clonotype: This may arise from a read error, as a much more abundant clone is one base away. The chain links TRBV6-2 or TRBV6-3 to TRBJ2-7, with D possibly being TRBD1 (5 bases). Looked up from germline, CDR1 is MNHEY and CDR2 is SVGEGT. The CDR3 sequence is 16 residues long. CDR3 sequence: CTSSDLLRQWANEQYF. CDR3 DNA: TGTACCAGCAGTGACCTACTCCGACAGTGGGCGAACGAGCAGTACTTC.

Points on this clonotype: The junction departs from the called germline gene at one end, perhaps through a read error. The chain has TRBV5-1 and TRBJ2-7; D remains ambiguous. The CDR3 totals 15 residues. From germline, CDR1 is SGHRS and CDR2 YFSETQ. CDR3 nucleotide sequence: TGCGCCAGCAGCTTGGAACGTACAAGCTCCTACAAGCAGTACTTC. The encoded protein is CASSLERTSSYKQYF. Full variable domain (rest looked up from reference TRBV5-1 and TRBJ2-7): KAGVTQTPRYLIKTRGQQVTLSCSPISGHRSVSWYQQTPGQGLQFLFEYFSETQRNKGNFPGRFSGRQFSNSRSEMNVSTLELGDSALYLCASSLERTSSYKQYFGPGTRLTVT.

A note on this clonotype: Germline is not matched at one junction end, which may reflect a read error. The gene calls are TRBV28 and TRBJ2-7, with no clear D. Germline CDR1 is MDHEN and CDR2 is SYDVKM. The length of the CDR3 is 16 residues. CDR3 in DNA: TGTGCCAGCAGTTTTGGATTTAGTGGGAATGCTTACGATCAGTACTTC. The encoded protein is CASSFGFSGNAYDQYF. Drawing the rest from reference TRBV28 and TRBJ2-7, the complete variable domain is DVKVTQSSRYLVKRTGEKVFLECVQDMDHENMFWYRQDPGLGLRLIYFSYDVKMKEKGDIPEGYSVSREKKERFSLILESASTNQTSMYLCASSFGFSGNAYDQYFGPGTRLTVT.

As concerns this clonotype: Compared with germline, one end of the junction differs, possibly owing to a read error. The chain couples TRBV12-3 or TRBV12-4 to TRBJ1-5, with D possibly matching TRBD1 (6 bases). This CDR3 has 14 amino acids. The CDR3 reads CASILTQGNQPQHF. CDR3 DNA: TGTGCCAGCATTTTAACACAGGGAAATCAGCCCCAGCATTTT.

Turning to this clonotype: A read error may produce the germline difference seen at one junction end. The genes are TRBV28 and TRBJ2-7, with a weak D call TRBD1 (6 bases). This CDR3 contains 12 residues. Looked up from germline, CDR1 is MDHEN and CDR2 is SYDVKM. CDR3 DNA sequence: TGTACCAGCAGGGGCCCGTACGGGGAGCAGTACTTC. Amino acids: CTSRGPYGEQYF.

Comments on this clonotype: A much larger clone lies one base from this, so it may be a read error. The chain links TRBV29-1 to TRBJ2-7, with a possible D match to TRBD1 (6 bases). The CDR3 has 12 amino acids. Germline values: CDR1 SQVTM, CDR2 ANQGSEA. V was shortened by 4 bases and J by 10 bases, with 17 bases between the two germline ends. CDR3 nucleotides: TGCAGCGTTGTGCAGGGGCGGCTCGATCAGTACTTC. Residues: CSVVQGRLDQYF.

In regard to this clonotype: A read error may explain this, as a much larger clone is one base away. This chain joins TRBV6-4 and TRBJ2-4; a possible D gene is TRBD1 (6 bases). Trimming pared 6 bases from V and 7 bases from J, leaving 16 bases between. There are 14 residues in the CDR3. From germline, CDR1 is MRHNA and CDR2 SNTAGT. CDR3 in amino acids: CASSHDRSGNIQYF. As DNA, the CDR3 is TGTGCCAGCAGCCATGACAGGTCCGGCAACATTCAGTACTTC.

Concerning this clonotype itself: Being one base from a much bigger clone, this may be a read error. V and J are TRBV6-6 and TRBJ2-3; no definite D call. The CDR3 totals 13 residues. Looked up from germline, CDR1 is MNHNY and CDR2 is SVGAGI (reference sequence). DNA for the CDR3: TGTGCCAGCGGTTACAGAACCACAGATACGCAGTATTTT. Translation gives CASGYRTTDTQYF.

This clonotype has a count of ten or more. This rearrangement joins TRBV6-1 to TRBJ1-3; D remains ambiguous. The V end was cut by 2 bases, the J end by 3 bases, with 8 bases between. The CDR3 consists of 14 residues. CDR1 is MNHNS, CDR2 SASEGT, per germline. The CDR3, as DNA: TGTGCCAGCAGTGAACTGGTAATTGGAAACACCATATATTTT. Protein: CASSELVIGNTIYF.

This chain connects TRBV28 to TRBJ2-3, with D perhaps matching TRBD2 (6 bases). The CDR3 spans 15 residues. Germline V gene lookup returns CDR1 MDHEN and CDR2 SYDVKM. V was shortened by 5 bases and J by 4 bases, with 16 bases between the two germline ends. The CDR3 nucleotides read TGTGCCAGCAGTGTGCCTAGCGACCCCCCAGATACGCAGTATTTT. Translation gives CASSVPSDPPDTQYF.

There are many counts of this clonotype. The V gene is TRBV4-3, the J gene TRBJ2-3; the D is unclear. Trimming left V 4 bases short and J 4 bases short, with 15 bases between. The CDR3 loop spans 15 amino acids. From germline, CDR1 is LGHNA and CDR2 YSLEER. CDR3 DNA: TGCGCCAGCAGCCCTCGAGCTCTGGGCCCAGATACGCAGTATTTT. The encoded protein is CASSPRALGPDTQYF.

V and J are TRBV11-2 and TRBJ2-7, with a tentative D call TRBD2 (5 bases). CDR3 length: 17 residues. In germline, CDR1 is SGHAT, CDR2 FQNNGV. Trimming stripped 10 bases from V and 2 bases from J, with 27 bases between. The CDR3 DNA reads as TGTGCCAACGGCTTCTCGGGTACTAAGCGGTCTACCTACGAGCAGTACTTC. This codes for CANGFSGTKRSTYEQYF. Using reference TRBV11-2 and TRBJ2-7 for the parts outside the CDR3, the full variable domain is EAGVAQSPRYKIIEKRQSVAFWCNPISGHATLYWYQQILGQGPKLLIQFQNNGVVDDSQLPKDRFSAERLKGVDSTLKIQPAKLEDSAVYLCANGFSGTKRSTYEQYFGPGTRLTVT.

CDR3 DNA sequence: TGTGCCAGCAGTGGACTGGCGGGAATCCCCTACGAGCAGTACTTC. The encoded protein is CASSGLAGIPYEQYF. The gene calls are TRBV6-5 and TRBJ2-7; weak D call: TRBD2 (6 bases). In germline, CDR1 is MNHEY, CDR2 SVGAGI. Trimming removed 5 bases from V and 2 bases from J, with 16 bases in between. This CDR3 contains 15 residues.